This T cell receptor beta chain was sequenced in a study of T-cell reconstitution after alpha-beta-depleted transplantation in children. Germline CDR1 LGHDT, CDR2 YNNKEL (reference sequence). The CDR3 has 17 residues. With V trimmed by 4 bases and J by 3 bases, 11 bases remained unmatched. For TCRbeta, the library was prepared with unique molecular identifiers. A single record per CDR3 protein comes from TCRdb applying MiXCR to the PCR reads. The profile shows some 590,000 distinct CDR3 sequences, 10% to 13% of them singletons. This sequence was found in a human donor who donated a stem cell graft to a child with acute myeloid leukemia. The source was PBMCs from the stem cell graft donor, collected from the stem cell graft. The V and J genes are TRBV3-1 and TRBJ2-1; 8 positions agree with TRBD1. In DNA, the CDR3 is TGTGCCAGCAGCCCACTCCCGGGACAGGTCGTCTACAATGAGCAGTTCTTC. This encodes CASSPLPGQVVYNEQFF.